The rows below give T cell receptor beta chains drawn from one sample of a study of cytomegalovirus exposure and HLA in healthy donors. Generated by immunoSEQ multiplex PCR, the TCRdb table keeps only in-frame clones and is missing some. The profile covers 90,000 to 130,000 clones, with over 60% appearing a single time and around 2.9% taken by the ten largest. Sequencing used PBMCs. The receptor set was obtained from a woman aged 60-75 years in good health and CMV-seropositive. CDR3s include the opening cysteine and the closing phenylalanine or tryptophan. Fields, in order: clone size, J gene, V gene, D gene, CDR3 protein, CDR3 DNA. A D gene is named only where the DNA matches it firmly. Size is stated for part of the rows, as once, few or many counts, or as a class when the clone is expanded.

- TRBJ2-5 TRBV19 - CASSIDVTIQETQYF TGTGCCAGTAGTATAGATGTAACTATACAAGAGACCCAGTACTTC
- TRBJ1-1 TRBV6-4 - CASSSKGGLAFF TGTGCCAGCAGCTCAAAGGGGGGGTTGGCTTTCTTT
few TRBJ1-2 TRBV2 - CASTGGQRRYGYTF TGTGCCAGCACCGGTGGACAGCGCCGCTATGGCTACACCTTC
- TRBJ1-3 TRBV7-2 TRBD1 CASSPTGTAGNTIYF TGTGCCAGCAGCCCTACTGGGACAGCTGGAAACACCATATATTTT
few TRBJ1-6 TRBV19 TRBD1 CASSMGYLLDRPNSPLHF TGTGCCAGTAGTATGGGATATCTATTGGACAGGCCAAATTCACCCCTCCACTTT
- TRBJ1-4 TRBV28 TRBD1 CASSFMQGAGKLFF TGTGCCAGCAGTTTTATGCAGGGGGCCGGAAAACTGTTTTTT
- TRBJ1-2 TRBV18 - CASSPPSGNYGYTF TGTGCCAGCTCACCACCGTCAGGGAACTATGGCTACACCTTC
- TRBJ1-5 TRBV19 - CASSPGPNNQPQHF TGTGCCAGTAGTCCAGGGCCGAACAATCAGCCCCAGCATTTT
few TRBJ2-6 TRBV7-3 TRBD1 CASSLRGRQGARGANVLTF TGTGCCAGCAGCTTACGAGGTCGGCAGGGGGCGCGAGGGGCCAACGTCCTGACTTTC
- TRBJ2-7 TRBV18 TRBD2 CASSPPGTSVSYEQYF TGTGCCAGCTCACCACCAGGGACTAGCGTCTCCTACGAGCAGTACTTC
- TRBJ1-5 TRBV4-2 - CASSQSLRGISGNQPQHF TGTGCCAGCAGCCAAAGCTTAAGGGGGATTTCGGGCAATCAGCCCCAGCATTTT
once TRBJ2-5 TRBV5-4 - CASSSPTDGETQYF TGTGCCAGCAGCTCCCCGACAGATGGAGAGACCCAGTACTTC
- TRBJ2-1 TRBV7-6 - CASSLGGGQWATRYSEQFF TGTGCCAGCAGCTTAGGGGGGGGGCAGTGGGCTACCCGCTACTCTGAGCAGTTCTTC
once TRBJ2-3 TRBV18 - CASSPGSPGDTQYF TGTGCCAGCTCACCCGGGAGTCCGGGGGATACGCAGTATTTT
- TRBJ2-7 TRBV21-1 - CASSPPRVSYEQYF TGTGCCAGCAGCCCCCCGAGGGTTTCCTACGAGCAGTACTTC
few TRBJ1-1 TRBV6-5 - CASSYSYMNTEAFF TGTGCCAGCAGTTACTCGTATATGAACACTGAAGCTTTCTTT
- TRBJ1-2 TRBV10-3 TRBD1 CAISESRAGGYGYTF TGTGCCATCAGTGAGTCAAGGGCAGGGGGCTATGGCTACACCTTC
once TRBJ2-1 TRBV19 TRBD2 CASSIDSGSYNEQFF TGTGCCAGTAGTATAGACAGCGGGAGTTACAATGAGCAGTTCTTC
- TRBJ2-7 TRBV5-5 TRBD1 CASSWTGETYEQYF TGTGCCAGCAGCTGGACAGGGGAAACCTACGAGCAGTACTTC
- TRBJ1-1 TRBV19 - CASSIGRNTEAFF TGTGCCAGTAGTATTGGCAGGAACACTGAAGCTTTCTTT